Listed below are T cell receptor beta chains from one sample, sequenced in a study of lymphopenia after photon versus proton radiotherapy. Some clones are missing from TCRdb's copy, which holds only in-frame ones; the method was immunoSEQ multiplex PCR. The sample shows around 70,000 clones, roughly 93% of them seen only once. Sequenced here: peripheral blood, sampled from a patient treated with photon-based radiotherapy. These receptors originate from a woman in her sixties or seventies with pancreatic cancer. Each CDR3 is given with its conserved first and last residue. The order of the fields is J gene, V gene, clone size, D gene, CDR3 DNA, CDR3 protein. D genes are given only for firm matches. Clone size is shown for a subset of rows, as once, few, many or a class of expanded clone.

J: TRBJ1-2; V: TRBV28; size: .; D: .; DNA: TGTGCCAGCAGTTTGTCCTATGGCTACACCTTC; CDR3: CASSLSYGYTF
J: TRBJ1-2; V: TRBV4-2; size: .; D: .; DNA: TGTGCCAGCAGCCAGGGGAGTTCTAACTATGGCTACACCTTC; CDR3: CASSQGSSNYGYTF
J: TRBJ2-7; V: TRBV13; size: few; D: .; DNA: TGTGCCAGCAGCTTACCCAGTTCCTACGAGCAGTACTTC; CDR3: CASSLPSSYEQYF
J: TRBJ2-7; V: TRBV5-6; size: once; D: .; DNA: TGTGCCAGCAGCTTGCCCCGGGGGGCGGACGAGCAGTACTTC; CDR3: CASSLPRGADEQYF
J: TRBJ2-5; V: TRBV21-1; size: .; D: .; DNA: TGTGCCAGCAGCACACACCGGACAGGGTGGCGGGAGACCCAGTACTTC; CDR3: CASSTHRTGWRETQYF
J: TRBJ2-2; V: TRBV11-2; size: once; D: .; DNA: TGTGCCAGCAGCTTAGGCCAGGCAAACACCGGGGAGCTGTTTTTT; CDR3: CASSLGQANTGELFF
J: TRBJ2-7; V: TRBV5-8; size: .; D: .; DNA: TGTGCCAGCACCGCACAGGGCCACTCCTACGAGCAGTACTTC; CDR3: CASTAQGHSYEQYF
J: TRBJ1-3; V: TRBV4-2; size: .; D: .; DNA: TGTGCCAGCAGGATCTCCGATGCAGGGATTATTCCATTCCCTGGAAACACCATATATTTT; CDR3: CASRISDAGIIPFPGNTIYF
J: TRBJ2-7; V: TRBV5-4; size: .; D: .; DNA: TGTGCCAGCAGCTTGGATGTAGCGGTAGTAAGCTTC; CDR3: CASSLDVAVVSF
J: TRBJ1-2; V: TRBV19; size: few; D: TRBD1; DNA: TGTGCCAGTAGTACCCTCCGGGACAGGGATGGCTACACCTTC; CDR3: CASSTLRDRDGYTF
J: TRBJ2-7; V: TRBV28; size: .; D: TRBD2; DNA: TGTGCCAGCAGACCGGGACTAGCGGGTCCTTACGAGCAGTACTTC; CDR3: CASRPGLAGPYEQYF
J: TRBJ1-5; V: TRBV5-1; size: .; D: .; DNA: TGCGCCAGCAGCTCTACATCCGGTCAGCCCCAGCATTTT; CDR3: CASSSTSGQPQHF
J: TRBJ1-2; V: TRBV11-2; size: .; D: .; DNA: TGTGCCAGCAGCTTAGATCGAGCACAGAACTATGGCTACACCTTC; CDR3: CASSLDRAQNYGYTF
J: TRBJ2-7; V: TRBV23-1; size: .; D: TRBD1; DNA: TGCGCCAGCAGCGTATTGGAACAGGGCAGGGGGAGCGAGCAGTACTTC; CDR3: CASSVLEQGRGSEQYF
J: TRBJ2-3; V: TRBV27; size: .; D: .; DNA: TGTGCCAGCAGTTTGGTTGGCACGTCAGATACGCAGTATTTT; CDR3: CASSLVGTSDTQYF
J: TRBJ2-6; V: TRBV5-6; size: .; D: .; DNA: TGTGCCAGTCAGGGAACTGGGGCCAACGTCCTGACTTTC; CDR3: CASQGTGANVLTF
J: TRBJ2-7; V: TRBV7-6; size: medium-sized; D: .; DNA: TGTGCCAGCAGCCACAGGGAGGACGAGCAGTACTTC; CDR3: CASSHREDEQYF
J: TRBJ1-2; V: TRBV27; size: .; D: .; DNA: TGTGCCAGCAGGAGACTTCCACAGGGAGCTAACTATGGCTACACCTTC; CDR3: CASRRLPQGANYGYTF
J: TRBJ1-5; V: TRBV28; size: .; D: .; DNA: TGTGCCAGCAGTTTTCTAAGGATCAGTGACAATCAGCCCCAGCATTTT; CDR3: CASSFLRISDNQPQHF
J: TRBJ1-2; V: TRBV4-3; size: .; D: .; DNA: TGCGCCAGCAGCCCTCGCGGGGCAGAAGGCTACACCTTC; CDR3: CASSPRGAEGYTF
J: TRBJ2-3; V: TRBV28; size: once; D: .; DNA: TGTGCCAGCAGCCAGGCGGGATTCGATACGCAGTATTTT; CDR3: CASSQAGFDTQYF
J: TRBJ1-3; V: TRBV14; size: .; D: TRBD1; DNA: TGTGCCAGCAGCCCCCGGACAGGGGGGGGAAACACCATATATTTT; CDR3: CASSPRTGGGNTIYF
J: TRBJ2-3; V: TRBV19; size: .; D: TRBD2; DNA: TGTGCCAGTAGTACTGGGACTAGCGGGAGAACAGATACGCAGTATTTT; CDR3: CASSTGTSGRTDTQYF
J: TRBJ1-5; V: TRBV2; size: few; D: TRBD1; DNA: TGTGCCAGCAGTGAAACCAGGGGGGGCAGTCAGCCCCAGCATTTT; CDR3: CASSETRGGSQPQHF
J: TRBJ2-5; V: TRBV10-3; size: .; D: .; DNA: TGTGCCATCGGGCAGGGGGGAGAGACCCAGTACTTC; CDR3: CAIGQGGETQYF
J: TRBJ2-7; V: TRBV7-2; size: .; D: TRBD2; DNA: TGTGCCAGCAGCGTGACTAGCGGGAGGTACGAGCAGTACTTC; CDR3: CASSVTSGRYEQYF
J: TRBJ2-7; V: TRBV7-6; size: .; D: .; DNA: TGTGCCAGCAGCGTAGGGACTGCCCTAGGGGGCCACGAGCAGTACTTC; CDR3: CASSVGTALGGHEQYF
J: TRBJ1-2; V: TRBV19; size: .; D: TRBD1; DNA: TGTGCCAGTATGCGGGACAGCCTTAACTATGGCTACACCTTC; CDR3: CASMRDSLNYGYTF
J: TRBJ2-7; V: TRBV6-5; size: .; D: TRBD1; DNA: TGTGCCAGCAGTTACCGTGGACAGGGAATCTCCTACGAGCAGTACTTC; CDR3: CASSYRGQGISYEQYF
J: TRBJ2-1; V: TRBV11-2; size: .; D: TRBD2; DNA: TGTGCCAGCAGCCTGCTGATGACTAGCGGGGGCTACAATGAGCAGTTCTTC; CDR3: CASSLLMTSGGYNEQFF
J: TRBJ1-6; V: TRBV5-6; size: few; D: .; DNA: TGTGCCAGCAGCCTTCAGGGACGGCGGGGTTCACCCCTCCACTTT; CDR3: CASSLQGRRGSPLHF
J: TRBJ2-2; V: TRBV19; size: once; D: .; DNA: TGTGCCAGTAGTTCGGGCGGTGTAAGCACCGGGGAGCTGTTTTTT; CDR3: CASSSGGVSTGELFF
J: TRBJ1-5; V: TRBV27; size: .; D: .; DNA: TGTGCCAGCAGCCCTGTGGGGGCGCCGGTCAATCAGCCCCAGCATTTT; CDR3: CASSPVGAPVNQPQHF
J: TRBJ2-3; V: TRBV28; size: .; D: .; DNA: TGTGCCAGCCGTGCAGATACGCAGTATTTT; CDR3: CASRADTQYF
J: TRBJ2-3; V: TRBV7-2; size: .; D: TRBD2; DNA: TGTGCCAGCAGCTTAAGGGTCGGCGCGGGAGGCAGAGATACGCAGTATTTT; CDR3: CASSLRVGAGGRDTQYF
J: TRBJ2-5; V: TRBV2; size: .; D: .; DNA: TGTGCCAGCAGTGAAGAGTTGACGGTGCAAGAGACCCAGTACTTC; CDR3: CASSEELTVQETQYF
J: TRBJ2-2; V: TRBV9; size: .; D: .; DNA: TGTGCCAGCAGAGGGGAACTTAACACCGGGGAGCTGTTTTTT; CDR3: CASRGELNTGELFF
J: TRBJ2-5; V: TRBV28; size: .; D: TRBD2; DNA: TGTGCCAGCACCCCTCGGTCGAGCGGGGGGGAGACCCAGTACTTC; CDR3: CASTPRSSGGETQYF
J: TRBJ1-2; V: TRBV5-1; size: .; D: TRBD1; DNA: TGCGCCAGCAGCCCGGCGGGGACAGGGGGCCGTGGCTACACCTTC; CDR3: CASSPAGTGGRGYTF